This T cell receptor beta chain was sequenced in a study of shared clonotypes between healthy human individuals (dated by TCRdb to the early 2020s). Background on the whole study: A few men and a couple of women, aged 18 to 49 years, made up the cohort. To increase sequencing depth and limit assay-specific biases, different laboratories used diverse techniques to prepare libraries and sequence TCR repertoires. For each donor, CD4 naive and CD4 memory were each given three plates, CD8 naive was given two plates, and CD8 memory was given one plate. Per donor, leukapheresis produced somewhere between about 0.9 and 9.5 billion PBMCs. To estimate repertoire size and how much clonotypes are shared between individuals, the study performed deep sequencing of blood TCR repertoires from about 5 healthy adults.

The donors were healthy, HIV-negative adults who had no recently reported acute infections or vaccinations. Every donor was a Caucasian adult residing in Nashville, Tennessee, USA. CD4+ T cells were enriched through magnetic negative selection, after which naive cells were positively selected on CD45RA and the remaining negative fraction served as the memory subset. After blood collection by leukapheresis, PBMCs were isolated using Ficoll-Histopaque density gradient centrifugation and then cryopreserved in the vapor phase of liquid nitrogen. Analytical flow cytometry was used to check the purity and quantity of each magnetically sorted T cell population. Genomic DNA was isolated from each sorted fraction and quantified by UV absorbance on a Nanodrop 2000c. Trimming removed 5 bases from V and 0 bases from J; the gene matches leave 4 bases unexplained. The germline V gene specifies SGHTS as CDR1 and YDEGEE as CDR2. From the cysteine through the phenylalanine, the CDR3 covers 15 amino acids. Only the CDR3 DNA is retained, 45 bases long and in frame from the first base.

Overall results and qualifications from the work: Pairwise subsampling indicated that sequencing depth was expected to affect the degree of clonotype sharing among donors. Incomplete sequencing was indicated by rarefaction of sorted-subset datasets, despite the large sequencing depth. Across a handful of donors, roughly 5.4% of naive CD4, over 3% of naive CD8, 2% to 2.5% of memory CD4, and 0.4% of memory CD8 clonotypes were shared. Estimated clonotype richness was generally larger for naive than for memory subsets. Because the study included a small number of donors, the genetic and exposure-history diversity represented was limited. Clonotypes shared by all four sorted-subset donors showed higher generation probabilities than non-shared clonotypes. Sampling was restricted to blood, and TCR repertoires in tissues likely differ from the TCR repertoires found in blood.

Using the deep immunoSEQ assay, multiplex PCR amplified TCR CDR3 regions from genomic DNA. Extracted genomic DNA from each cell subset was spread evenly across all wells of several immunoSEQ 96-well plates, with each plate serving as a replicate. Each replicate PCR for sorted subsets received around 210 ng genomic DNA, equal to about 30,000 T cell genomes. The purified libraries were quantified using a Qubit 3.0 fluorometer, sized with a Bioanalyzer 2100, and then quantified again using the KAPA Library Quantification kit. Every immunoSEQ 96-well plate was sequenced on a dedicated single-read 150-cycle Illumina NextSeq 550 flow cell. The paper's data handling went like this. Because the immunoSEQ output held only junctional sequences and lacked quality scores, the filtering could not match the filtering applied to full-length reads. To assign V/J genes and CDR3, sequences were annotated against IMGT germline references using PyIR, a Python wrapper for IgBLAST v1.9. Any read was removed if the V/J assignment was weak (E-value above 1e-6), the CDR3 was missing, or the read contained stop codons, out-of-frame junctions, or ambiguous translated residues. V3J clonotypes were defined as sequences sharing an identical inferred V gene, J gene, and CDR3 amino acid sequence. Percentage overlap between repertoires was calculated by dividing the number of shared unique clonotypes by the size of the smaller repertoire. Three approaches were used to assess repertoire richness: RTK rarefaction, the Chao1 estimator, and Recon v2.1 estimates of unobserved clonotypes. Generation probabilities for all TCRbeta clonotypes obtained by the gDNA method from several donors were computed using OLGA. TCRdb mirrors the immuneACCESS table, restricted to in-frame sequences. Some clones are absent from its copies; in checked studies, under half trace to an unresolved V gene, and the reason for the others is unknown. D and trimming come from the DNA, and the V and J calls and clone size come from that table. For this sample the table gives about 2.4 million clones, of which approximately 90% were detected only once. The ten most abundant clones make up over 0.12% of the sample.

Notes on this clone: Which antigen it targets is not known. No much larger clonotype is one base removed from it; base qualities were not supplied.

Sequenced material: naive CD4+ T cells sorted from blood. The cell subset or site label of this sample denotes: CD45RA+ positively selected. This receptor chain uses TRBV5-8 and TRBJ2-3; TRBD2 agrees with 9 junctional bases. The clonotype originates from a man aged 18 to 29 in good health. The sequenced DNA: TGTGCCAGCAGTCACACTAGCGGGAGCACAGATACGCAGTATTTT. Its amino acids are CASSHTSGSTDTQYF. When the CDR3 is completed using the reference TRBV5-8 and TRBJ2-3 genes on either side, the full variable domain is EAGVTQSPTHLIKTRGQQATLRCSPISGHTSVYWYQQALGLGLQFLLWYDEGEERNRGNFPPRFSGRQFPNYSSELNVNALELEDSALYLCASSHTSGSTDTQYFGPGTRLTVL.